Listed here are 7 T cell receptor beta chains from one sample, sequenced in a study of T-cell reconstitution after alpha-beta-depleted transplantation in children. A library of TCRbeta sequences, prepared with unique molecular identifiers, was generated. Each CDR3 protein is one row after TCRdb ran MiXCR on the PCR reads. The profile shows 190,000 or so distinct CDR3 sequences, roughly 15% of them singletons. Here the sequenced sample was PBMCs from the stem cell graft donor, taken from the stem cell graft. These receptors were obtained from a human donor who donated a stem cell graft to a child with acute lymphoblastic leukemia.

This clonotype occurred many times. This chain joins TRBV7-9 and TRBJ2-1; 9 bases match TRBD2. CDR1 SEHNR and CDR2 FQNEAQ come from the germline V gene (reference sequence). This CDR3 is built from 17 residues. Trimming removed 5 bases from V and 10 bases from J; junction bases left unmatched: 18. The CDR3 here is CASSPPSSGRFLREQFF. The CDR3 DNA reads TGTGCCAGCAGCCCTCCCTCGAGCGGGAGGTTCCTAAGGGAGCAGTTCTTC.

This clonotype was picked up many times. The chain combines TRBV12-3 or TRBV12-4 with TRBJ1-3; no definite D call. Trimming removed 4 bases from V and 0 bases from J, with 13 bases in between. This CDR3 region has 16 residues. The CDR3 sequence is CASSSAPAASGNTIYF. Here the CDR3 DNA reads TGTGCCAGCAGTTCGGCGCCTGCGGCCTCTGGAAACACCATATATTTT.

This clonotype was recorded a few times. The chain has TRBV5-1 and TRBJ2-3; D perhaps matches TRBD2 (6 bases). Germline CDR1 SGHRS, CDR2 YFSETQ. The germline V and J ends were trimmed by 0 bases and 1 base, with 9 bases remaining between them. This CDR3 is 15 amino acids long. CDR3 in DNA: TGCGCCAGCAGCTTGGTCCGCGGGGGCACAGATACGCAGTATTTT. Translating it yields CASSLVRGGTDTQYF.

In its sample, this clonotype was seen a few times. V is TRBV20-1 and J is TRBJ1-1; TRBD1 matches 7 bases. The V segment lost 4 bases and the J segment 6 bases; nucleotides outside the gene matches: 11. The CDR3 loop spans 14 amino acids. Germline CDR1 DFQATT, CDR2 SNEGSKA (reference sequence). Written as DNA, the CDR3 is TGCAGTGCTAAGTGGGGACAGCAAGGCGCTGAAGCTTTCTTT. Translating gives CSAKWGQQGAEAFF.

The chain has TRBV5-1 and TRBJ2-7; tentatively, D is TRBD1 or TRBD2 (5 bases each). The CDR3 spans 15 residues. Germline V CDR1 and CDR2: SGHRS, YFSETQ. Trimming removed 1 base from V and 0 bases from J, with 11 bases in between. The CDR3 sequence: CASSLNGASSYEQYF. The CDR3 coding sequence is TGCGCCAGCAGCTTGAACGGGGCGAGCTCCTACGAGCAGTACTTC.

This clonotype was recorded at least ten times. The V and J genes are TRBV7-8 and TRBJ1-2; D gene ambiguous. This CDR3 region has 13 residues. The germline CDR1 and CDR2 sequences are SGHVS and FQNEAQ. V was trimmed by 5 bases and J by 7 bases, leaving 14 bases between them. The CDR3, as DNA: TGTGCCAGCAGCCTAAATAACGGAGCTGGCTACACCTTC. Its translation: CASSLNNGAGYTF.

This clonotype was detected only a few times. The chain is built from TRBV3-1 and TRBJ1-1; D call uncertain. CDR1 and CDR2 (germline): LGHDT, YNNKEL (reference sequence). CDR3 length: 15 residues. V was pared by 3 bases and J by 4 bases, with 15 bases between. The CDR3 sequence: CASSQSREYGTEAFF. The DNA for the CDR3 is TGTGCCAGCAGCCAGTCGAGGGAGTACGGCACTGAAGCTTTCTTT.